This T cell receptor beta chain appears in the sequencing data of a study of vaccination and CD4 T cells after COVID-19. In the case of this clonotype: The antigen remains undetermined.

An Oncomine TCR Beta short-read assay was used to sequence the DNA from cultured CD4+ T cells. TCRdb re-analysed the PCR reads in MiXCR, keeping a single row per CDR3 protein. Of some 5,100 distinct CDR3 sequences in the sample, about 45% are singletons; the top ten hold about 60%. Trimming took 7 bases from V and 0 from J, leaving 12 bases between them. Germline V gene sequence: CDR1 SGHAT, CDR2 FQNNGV. The CDR3 is 14 residues long. The treatment here: roughly 10-day PBMC culture with coronavirus spike peptide pools or control peptides (ViraFEST assay). PCR positivity was dated March to December 2020, before US Alpha, Beta and Delta variants. With 8.5 to 10 ug/ml peptide pools and roughly 9.8 IU/ml IL-2, PBMCs were cultured at about 2.2 million per well.

The TCR was taken from a human donor who had recovered from COVID-19. The specimen was CD4+ T cells from blood, cultured in vitro. This rearrangement joins TRBV11-2 to TRBJ1-1; D possibly corresponds to TRBD1 (5 bases). Here the CDR3 DNA reads TGTGCCAGCAATCGGGACGGAATGAACACTGAAGCTTTCTTT. This translates into CASNRDGMNTEAFF.